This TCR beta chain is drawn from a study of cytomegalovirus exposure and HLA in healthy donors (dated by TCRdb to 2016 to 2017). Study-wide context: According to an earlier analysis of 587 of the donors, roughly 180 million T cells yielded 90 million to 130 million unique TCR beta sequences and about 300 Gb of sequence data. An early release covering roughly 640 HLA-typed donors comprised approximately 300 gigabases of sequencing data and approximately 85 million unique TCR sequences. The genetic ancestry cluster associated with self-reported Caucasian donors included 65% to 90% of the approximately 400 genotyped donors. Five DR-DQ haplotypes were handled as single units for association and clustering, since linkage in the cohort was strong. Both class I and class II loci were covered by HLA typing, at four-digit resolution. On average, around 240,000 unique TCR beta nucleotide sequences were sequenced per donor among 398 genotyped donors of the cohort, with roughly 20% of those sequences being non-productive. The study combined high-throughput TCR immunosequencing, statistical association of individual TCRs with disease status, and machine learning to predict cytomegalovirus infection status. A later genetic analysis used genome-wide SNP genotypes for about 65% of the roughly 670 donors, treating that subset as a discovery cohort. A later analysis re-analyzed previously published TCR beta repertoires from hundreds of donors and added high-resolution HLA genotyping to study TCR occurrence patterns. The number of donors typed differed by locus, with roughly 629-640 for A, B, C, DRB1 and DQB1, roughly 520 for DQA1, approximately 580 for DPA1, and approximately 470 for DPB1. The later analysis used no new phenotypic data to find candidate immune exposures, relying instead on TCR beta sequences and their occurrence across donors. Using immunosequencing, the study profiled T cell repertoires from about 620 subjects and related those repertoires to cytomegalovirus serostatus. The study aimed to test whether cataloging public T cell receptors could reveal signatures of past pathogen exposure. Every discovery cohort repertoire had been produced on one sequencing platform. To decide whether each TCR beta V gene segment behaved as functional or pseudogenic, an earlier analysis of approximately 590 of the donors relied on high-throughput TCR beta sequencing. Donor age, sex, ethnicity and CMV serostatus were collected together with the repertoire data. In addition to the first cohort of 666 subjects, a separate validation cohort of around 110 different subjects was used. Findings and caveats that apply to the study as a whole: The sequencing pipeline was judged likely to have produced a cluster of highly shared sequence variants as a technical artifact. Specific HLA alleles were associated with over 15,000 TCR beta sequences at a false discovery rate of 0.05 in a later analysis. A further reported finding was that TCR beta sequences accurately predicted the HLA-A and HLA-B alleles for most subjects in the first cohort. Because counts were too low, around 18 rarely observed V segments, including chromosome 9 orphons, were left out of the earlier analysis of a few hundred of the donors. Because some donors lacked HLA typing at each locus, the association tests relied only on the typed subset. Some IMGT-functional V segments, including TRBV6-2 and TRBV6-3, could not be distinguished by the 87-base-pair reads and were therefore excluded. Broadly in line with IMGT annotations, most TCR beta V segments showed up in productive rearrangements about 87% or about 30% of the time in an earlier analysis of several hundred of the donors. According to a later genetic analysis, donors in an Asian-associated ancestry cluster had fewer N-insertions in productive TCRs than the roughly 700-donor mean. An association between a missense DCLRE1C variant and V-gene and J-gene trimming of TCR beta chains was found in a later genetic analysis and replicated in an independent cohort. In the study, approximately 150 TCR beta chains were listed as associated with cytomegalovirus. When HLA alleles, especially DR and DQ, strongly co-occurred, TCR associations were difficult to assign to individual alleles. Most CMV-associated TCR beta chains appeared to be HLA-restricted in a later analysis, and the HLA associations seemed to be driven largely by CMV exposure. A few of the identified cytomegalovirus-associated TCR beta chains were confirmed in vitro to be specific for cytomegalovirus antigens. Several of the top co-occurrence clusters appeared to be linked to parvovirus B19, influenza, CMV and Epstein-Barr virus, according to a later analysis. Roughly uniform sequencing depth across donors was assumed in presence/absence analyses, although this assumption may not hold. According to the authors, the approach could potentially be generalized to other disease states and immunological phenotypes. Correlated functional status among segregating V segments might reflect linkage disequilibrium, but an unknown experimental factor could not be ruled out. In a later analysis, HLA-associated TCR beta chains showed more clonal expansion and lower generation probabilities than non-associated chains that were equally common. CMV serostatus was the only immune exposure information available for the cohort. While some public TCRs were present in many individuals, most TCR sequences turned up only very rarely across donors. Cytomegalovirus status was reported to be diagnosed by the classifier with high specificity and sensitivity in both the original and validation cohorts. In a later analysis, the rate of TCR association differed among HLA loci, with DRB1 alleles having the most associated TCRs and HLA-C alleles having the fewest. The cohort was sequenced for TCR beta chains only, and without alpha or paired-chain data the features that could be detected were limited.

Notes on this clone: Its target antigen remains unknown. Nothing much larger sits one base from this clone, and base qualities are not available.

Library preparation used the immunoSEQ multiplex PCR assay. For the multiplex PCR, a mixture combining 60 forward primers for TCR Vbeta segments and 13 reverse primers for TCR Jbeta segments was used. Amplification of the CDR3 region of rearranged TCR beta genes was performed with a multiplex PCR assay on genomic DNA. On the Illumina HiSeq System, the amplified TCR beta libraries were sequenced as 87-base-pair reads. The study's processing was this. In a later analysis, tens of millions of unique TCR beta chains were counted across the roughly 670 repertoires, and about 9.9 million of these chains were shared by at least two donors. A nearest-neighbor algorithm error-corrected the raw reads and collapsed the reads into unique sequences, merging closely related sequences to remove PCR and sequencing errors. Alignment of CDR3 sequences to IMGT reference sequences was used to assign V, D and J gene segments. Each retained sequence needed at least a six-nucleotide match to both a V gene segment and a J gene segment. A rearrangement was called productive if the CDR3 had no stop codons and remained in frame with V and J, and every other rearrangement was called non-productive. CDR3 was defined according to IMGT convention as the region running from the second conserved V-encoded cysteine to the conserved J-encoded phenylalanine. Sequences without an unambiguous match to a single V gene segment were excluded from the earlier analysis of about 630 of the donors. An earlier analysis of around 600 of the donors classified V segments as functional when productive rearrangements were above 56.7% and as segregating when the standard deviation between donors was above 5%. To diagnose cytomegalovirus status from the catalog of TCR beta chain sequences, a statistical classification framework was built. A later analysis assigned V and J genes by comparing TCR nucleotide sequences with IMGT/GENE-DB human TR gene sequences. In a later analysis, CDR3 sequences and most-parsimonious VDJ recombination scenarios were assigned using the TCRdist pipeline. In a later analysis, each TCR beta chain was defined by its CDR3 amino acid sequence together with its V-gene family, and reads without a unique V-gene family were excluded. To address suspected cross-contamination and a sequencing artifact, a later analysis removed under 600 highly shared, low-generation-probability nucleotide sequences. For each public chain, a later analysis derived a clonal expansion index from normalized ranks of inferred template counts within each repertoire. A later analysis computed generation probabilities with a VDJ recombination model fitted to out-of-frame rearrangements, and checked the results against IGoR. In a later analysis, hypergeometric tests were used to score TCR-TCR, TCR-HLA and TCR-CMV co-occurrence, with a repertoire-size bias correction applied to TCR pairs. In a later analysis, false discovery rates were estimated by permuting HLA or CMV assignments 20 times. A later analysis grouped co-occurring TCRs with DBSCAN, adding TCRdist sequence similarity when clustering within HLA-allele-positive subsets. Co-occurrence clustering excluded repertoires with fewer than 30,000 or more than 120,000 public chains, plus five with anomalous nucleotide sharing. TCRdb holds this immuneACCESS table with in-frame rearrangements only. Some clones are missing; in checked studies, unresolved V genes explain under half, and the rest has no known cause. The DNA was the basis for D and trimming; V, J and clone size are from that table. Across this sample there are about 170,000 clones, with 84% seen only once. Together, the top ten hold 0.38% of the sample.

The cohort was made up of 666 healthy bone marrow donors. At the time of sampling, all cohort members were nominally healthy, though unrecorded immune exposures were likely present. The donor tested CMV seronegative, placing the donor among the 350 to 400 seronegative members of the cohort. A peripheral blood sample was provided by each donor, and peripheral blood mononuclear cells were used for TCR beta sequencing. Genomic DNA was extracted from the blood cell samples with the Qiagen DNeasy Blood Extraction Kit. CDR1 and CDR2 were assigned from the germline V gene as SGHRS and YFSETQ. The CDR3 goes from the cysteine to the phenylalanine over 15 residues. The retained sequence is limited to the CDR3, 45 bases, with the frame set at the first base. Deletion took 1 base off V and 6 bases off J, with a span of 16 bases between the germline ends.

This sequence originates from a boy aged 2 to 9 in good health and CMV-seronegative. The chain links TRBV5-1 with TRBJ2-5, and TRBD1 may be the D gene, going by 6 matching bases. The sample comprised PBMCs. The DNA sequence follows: TGCGCCAGCAGCTTGACAGGGCTACCCGGACAGACCCAGTACTTC. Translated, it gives CASSLTGLPGQTQYF. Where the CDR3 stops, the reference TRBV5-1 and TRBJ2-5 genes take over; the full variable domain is KAGVTQTPRYLIKTRGQQVTLSCSPISGHRSVSWYQQTPGQGLQFLFEYFSETQRNKGNFPGRFSGRQFSNSRSEMNVSTLELGDSALYLCASSLTGLPGQTQYFGPGTRLLVL.